Sequencing of this T cell receptor (beta chain) was carried out in a study of monozygotic twins with inflammatory bowel disease. Findings and limits, study-wide: Diversity of TCRbeta measured by inverse Simpson was lower in IBD patients than in healthy co-twins.

A word on this clonotype: Its antigen is unknown.

No DNA is given; TCRdb re-called the 5' RACE reads and lists each CDR3 protein once. In all, the sample yields a few hundred thousand distinct CDR3 sequences. The CDR3 length is 15 residues. The germline gives CDR1 SGHAT, CDR2 FQNNGV. Sequencing was performed on blood. This clonotype originated in a human donor with ulcerative colitis or Crohn's disease, or a healthy co-twin of an affected twin (not recorded which). The V gene is TRBV11-2, the J gene TRBJ2-1. CDR3 loop: CASSPEVISSNEQFF.